These 25 T cell receptor beta chains originate from one sample sequenced in a study of identical twins. One entry per CDR3 protein results from TCRdb running MiXCR on the 5' RACE reads. Among about 200,000 distinct CDR3 sequences listed, under 8.5% were seen once. The same data also went into a second study, on T cells expressing NK-cell markers.

The specimen sequenced was CD8+ T cells sorted from blood. Receptor source: a woman aged 18-35 years in good health.

The rearrangement uses TRBV2 and TRBJ1-4, with D tentatively TRBD1 (5 bases). Trimming took 6 bases from V and 10 from J, leaving 18 bases between them. The CDR3 is made up of 14 amino acids. Germline V CDR1 and CDR2: SNHLY, FYNNEI. This CDR3 is CASRSESLRGKLFF. In DNA, the CDR3 is TGTGCCAGCAGATCGGAATCTCTGAGGGGAAAACTGTTTTTT.

This clonotype occurred a few times. This chain uses TRBV29-1 with TRBJ2-7, with no clear D. This CDR3 has 14 amino acids. From germline, CDR1 is SQVTM and CDR2 ANQGSEA. Between the trimmed V and J ends, which lost 5 bases and 5 bases, there was a span of 19 bases. The CDR3 region has the DNA TGCAGCGTTTTTCATCACGTTGAGAATGACGAGCAGTACTTC. Translation: CSVFHHVENDEQYF.

V is TRBV27 and J is TRBJ1-6; no clear D. V dropped 3 bases and J dropped 5 bases, with 11 bases sitting between them. Germline-derived CDR1 and CDR2 are MNHEY and SMNVEV (reference sequence). This CDR3 has 15 residues. CDR3 in DNA: TGTGCCAGCAGTTTCACCCGACGGAATAATTCACCCCTCCACTTT. Its translation is CASSFTRRNNSPLHF.

This clonotype was picked up a small number of times. The chain has TRBV5-1 and TRBJ1-5; D gene uncertain. Germline CDR1 and CDR2: SGHRS and YFSETQ. The V and J ends lost 0 bases and 4 bases respectively, with 5 bases between them. The CDR3 extends over 13 amino acids. The CDR3 loop reads CASSLAENQPQHF. CDR3 DNA sequence: TGCGCCAGCAGCTTGGCCGAGAATCAGCCCCAGCATTTT. Using reference TRBV5-1 and TRBJ1-5 for the parts outside the CDR3, the full variable domain is KAGVTQTPRYLIKTRGQQVTLSCSPISGHRSVSWYQQTPGQGLQFLFEYFSETQRNKGNFPGRFSGRQFSNSRSEMNVSTLELGDSALYLCASSLAENQPQHFGDGTRLSIL.

The chain's CDR3 is CASSLLGLSRELFF. DNA for the CDR3: TGTGCCAGCAGCCTGTTGGGTCTATCCAGGGAGCTGTTTTTT. The chain recombines TRBV2 with TRBJ2-2; no reliable D call. The CDR3 extends over 14 amino acids. The germline CDR1 and CDR2 sequences are SNHLY and FYNNEI. With 6 bases removed from V and 9 bases from J, the gap between germline ends came to 17 bases.

J is TRBJ1-1 and V is TRBV30; TRBD1 is a possible D gene (5 bases). The CDR3 runs to 13 residues. Trimming stripped 5 bases from V and 1 base from J, with 11 bases between. CDR1 and CDR2 (germline): GTSNPN, SVGIG (reference sequence). The CDR3 region is CAWGAVANTEAFF. In DNA, the CDR3 is TGTGCCTGGGGGGCGGTTGCGAACACTGAAGCTTTCTTT. Looking up the rest from reference TRBV30 and TRBJ1-1 gives the full variable domain: SQTIHQWPATLVQPVGSPLSLECTVEGTSNPNLYWYRQAAGRGLQLLFYSVGIGQISSEVPQNLSASRPQDRQFILSSKKLLLSDSGFYLCAWGAVANTEAFFGQGTRLTVV.

This clonotype was counted ten times or more. The chain has TRBV12-3 or TRBV12-4 and TRBJ2-1, with D tentatively TRBD1 or TRBD2 (5 bases each). The CDR3 sequence is 13 residues long. The V end was cut by 6 bases, the J end by 6 bases, with 12 bases between. This CDR3 reads CASRRAGGNEQFF. The CDR3 DNA is TGTGCCAGCAGACGGGCTGGGGGCAATGAGCAGTTCTTC.

V gene TRBV4-2 combines with J gene TRBJ1-2, with no clear D. CDR3 length equals 16 residues. Looked up from germline, CDR1 is LGHNA and CDR2 is YNFKEQ. Trimming pared 4 bases from V and 5 bases from J, leaving 20 bases between. The CDR3 nucleotides are TGTGCCAGCAGCCCCGGGCGACTGGCTGCGTGGTATGGCTACACCTTC. Protein sequence: CASSPGRLAAWYGYTF.

This clonotype was observed a few times. The rearrangement links TRBV27 to TRBJ1-4, with D hard to call. V was pared by 8 bases and J by 0 bases, with 16 bases between. This CDR3 contains 16 residues. Germline CDR1 is MNHEY and CDR2 is SMNVEV (reference sequence). CDR3 DNA: TGTGCCAGCCGGGCAGGATCGGTGGCAACTAATGAAAAACTGTTTTTT. Translating gives CASRAGSVATNEKLFF.

This clonotype appeared many times. V usage is TRBV11-2 and J usage is TRBJ2-1; no clear D gene. CDR3 size: 12 residues. Germline CDR1 is SGHAT and CDR2 is FQNNGV. V was pared by 0 bases and J by 7 bases, with 4 bases between. CDR3 nucleotide sequence: TGTGCCAGCAGCTTAGAACGGAATGAGCAGTTCTTC. This sequence encodes CASSLERNEQFF.

J is TRBJ2-2 and V is TRBV6-5; 8 bases are a match to TRBD2. The CDR3 consists of 12 residues. V was clipped by 5 bases and J by 7 bases; unmatched bases: 0. Per germline, CDR1 MNHEY and CDR2 SVGAGI. CDR3 nucleotides: TGTGCCAGCAGTACTAGCGGCGGGGAGCTGTTTTTT. Amino acid sequence: CASSTSGGELFF.

This clonotype was detected ten times or more. Mismatch with germline at one junction end may stem from a read error. The V and J genes are TRBV2 and TRBJ2-7; unclear D gene. Germline V gene sequence: CDR1 SNHLY, CDR2 FYNNEI. CDR3 length: 10 residues. The CDR3 sequence: CASSGGNEVF. The CDR3 DNA reads TGTGCCAGCAGTGGGGGAAACGAGGTCTTC.

The chain's CDR3 is CASSLSVYFEQYF. In DNA form, the CDR3 reads TGTGCCAGCAGTTTATCAGTCTACTTCGAGCAGTACTTC. The chain couples TRBV27 to TRBJ2-7; D call uncertain. The CDR3 contains 13 residues. V was shortened by 0 bases and J by 6 bases, with 9 bases between the two germline ends. Germline CDR1 and CDR2: MNHEY and SMNVEV (reference sequence).

J is TRBJ2-7 and V is TRBV7-9; possible D gene TRBD1, 6 bases. The CDR3 has 14 amino acids. V was clipped by 3 bases and J by 1 base, with 10 bases between them. The V gene's germline CDR1 is SEHNR and CDR2 FQNEAQ (reference sequence). CDR3 sequence reads: CASSLGTNSYEQYF. The CDR3, as DNA: TGTGCCAGCAGCTTGGGGACAAATTCCTACGAGCAGTACTTC.

This clonotype was counted many times. The chain carries TRBV3-1 and TRBJ1-2; D is perhaps TRBD1 (5 bases). The CDR3 is 14 amino acids. Trimming stripped 3 bases from V and 4 bases from J, with 12 bases between. CDR1 is LGHDT and CDR2 is YNNKEL in the germline V gene (reference sequence). CDR3: CASSQQGTGYGYTF. For the CDR3, the DNA is TGTGCCAGCAGCCAGCAGGGAACCGGCTATGGCTACACCTTC.

This clonotype was seen a few times. The CDR3 protein is CASSESEGLSTDTQYF. For the CDR3, the DNA is TGCGCCAGCAGTGAGTCTGAGGGTTTGAGCACAGATACGCAGTATTTT. The J gene is TRBJ2-3, the V gene TRBV10-2; tentative D call: TRBD2 (5 bases). Germline CDR1 reads WSHSY; CDR2 reads SAAADI. V lost 0 bases and J lost 0, with 10 bases in between. The CDR3 length is 16 residues.

This clonotype has a count of ten or more. This sequence joins TRBV12-3 or TRBV12-4 and TRBJ1-6; D gene unclear. This CDR3 has 15 amino acids. V lost 4 bases, J lost 7 bases, and 14 bases lay in between. For the CDR3, the DNA is TGTGCCAGCAGTTCCAAGGAGGGCTCCAATTCACCCCTCCACTTT. This codes for CASSSKEGSNSPLHF.

The chain carries TRBV4-1 and TRBJ2-5, with D hard to call. Trimming shortened V by 0 bases and J by 5 bases, and 16 bases separated the two germline ends. The CDR3 has 16 residues. Germline-derived CDR1 and CDR2 are MGHRA and YSYEKL. The CDR3 loop is CASSQEAVTETETQYF. In DNA, the CDR3 is TGCGCCAGCAGCCAAGAGGCGGTGACCGAAACGGAGACCCAGTACTTC.

This clonotype was picked up a small number of times. The rearrangement joins TRBV7-6 to TRBJ2-2, with 7 bases aligning to TRBD2. CDR3 length equals 17 residues. V lost 0 bases to trimming and J lost 3 bases; unmatched junction nucleotides: 7. CDR1 and CDR2 from the germline V gene are SGHVS and FNYEAQ. The CDR3 DNA reads as TGTGCCAGCAGCTTAGCACCCCCAGGGAGGGACACCGGGGAGCTGTTTTTT. This codes for CASSLAPPGRDTGELFF.

This chain connects TRBV12-3 or TRBV12-4 to TRBJ1-3, with 9 bases that match TRBD1. The CDR3 has 17 amino acids. Trimming at V came to 5 bases and at J to 2 bases, leaving 10 bases not matched to a gene. This CDR3 is CASSHPGTGWTGNTIYF. CDR3 bases: TGTGCCAGCAGTCACCCCGGGACAGGGTGGACTGGAAACACCATATATTTT.

The rearrangement links TRBV11-2 to TRBJ2-2; TRBD1 or TRBD2 may be the D gene (5 bases each). Trimming removed 1 base at V and 5 bases at J, with 14 bases between. The CDR3 sequence is 16 residues long. Per the germline V gene, CDR1 is SGHAT and CDR2 is FQNNGV. CDR3 sequence (DNA): TGTGCCAGCAGCTTAGCCTTGGCAGGGAGAACCGGGGAGCTGTTTTTT. Residues: CASSLALAGRTGELFF.

The chain employs TRBV20-1 and TRBJ2-3; D is unresolved. V was shortened by 6 bases and J by 2 bases, with 9 bases between the two germline ends. The germline V gene encodes CDR1 DFQATT and CDR2 SNEGSKA (reference sequence). The CDR3 has 12 amino acids. DNA for the CDR3: TGCAGTGCAGATGACCCCACAGATACGCAGTATTTT. The encoded protein is CSADDPTDTQYF.

This chain uses TRBV9 with TRBJ2-7; 12 positions match TRBD2. With V trimmed by 4 bases and J by 7 bases, 9 bases remained unmatched. The CDR3 extends over 15 amino acids. The germline V gene has CDR1 SGDLS and CDR2 YYNGEE. This chain's CDR3 is CASSPSGLAGYEQYF. For the CDR3, the DNA is TGTGCCAGCAGCCCTTCCGGACTAGCGGGATATGAGCAGTACTTC.

This clonotype was recorded a few times. The chain is built from TRBV9 and TRBJ2-5; a weak D match, TRBD2 (6 bases). This CDR3 has 14 amino acids. V shed 0 bases and J shed 5 bases, with 11 bases lying between them. Germline V CDR1 and CDR2: SGDLS, YYNGEE. CDR3 DNA sequence: TGTGCCAGCAGCGTAGCGGGAGTTGAGGAGACCCAGTACTTC. Translation: CASSVAGVEETQYF.

The chain is built from TRBV6-5 and TRBJ1-2; D is unclear. The ends were cut back, 6 bases at V and 8 bases at J, with 13 bases in the middle. This CDR3 is built from 12 residues. CDR1 is MNHEY, CDR2 SVGAGI, per germline. The CDR3 protein is CASRDPSGGYTF. The CDR3 DNA reads as TGTGCCAGCAGGGACCCTTCGGGCGGCTACACCTTC.